This T cell receptor (beta chain) was documented in a study of blood T cell repertoires in COVID-19. On the study more broadly: PBMCs, B-cell-depleted T cells, or T cells were the source of the cDNA or gDNA that made up the material.

CDR3 length: 14 amino acids. Between the trimmed V and J ends, which lost 0 bases and 6 bases, there was a span of 8 bases. The germline gives CDR1 MGHDK, CDR2 SYGVNS. Clones were sequenced by immunoSEQ multiplex PCR, and TCRdb holds only the in-frame ones, with some missing. This sample has some 140,000 clones; just under 85% occur once, and the top ten carry about 29%. The sequencing input was peripheral blood. The sequence was collected from a woman between 55 and 75 years old with acute or convalescent COVID-19. The rearrangement links TRBV25-1 to TRBJ2-2; TRBD2 is a possible D gene (6 bases). In DNA, the CDR3 is TGTGCCAGCAGTGAATACGGGAGTGCCGGGGAGCTGTTTTTT. Translation gives CASSEYGSAGELFF.